This passage covers 31 T cell receptor beta chains from one sample sequenced in a study of blood T cell repertoires in COVID-19. Here immunoSEQ multiplex PCR was the method, and the copy in TCRdb shows in-frame clones only, minus some. The table includes tens of thousands of clones, roughly nine tenths detected once. The specimen sequenced was peripheral blood. Receptor source: a man in his forties with COVID-19, enrolled during active disease.

V usage is TRBV11-2 and J usage is TRBJ1-3, with D unresolved. Germline V gene data show CDR1 as SGHAT and CDR2 as FQNNGV. This CDR3 is built from 15 residues. V was cut by 5 bases and J by 0 bases, with 11 bases left in between. The CDR3: CASSLGLLSGNTIYF. The CDR3 DNA reads TGTGCCAGCAGCCTAGGGCTCCTCTCTGGAAACACCATATATTTT.

The chain joins TRBV3-1 (or the pseudogene TRBV3-2) to TRBJ2-3, with 14 positions matching TRBD2. The trim removed 3 bases at V and 1 base at J, leaving 0 bases unmatched. The CDR3 totals 16 residues. Per the germline V gene, CDR1 is LGHDT and CDR2 is YNNKEL (reference sequence). This CDR3 reads CASSQGLAGGTDTQYF. CDR3 sequence (DNA): TGTGCCAGCAGCCAGGGACTAGCGGGAGGCACAGATACGCAGTATTTT.

The rearrangement uses TRBV11-2 and TRBJ1-2, with 8 bases fitting TRBD1. CDR1 and CDR2 (germline): SGHAT, FQNNGV. V lost 5 bases to trimming and J lost 2 bases; unmatched junction nucleotides: 7. The CDR3 spans 15 residues. This CDR3 is CASSPGQELNYGYTF. CDR3 sequence (DNA): TGTGCCAGCAGCCCGGGACAGGAATTAAACTATGGCTACACCTTC.

This clone came up once. The genes are TRBV11-3 and TRBJ2-1; 8 positions match TRBD2. The CDR3 has 15 amino acids. Germline CDR1 and CDR2: SGHNT and YENEEA. The trim removed 1 base at V and 8 bases at J, leaving 7 bases unmatched. In nucleotides, the CDR3 is TGTGCCAGCAGCTTAGGCTCGGGGGGGTCCTATGAGCAGTTCTTC. Translation gives CASSLGSGGSYEQFF.

The chain is built from TRBV5-6 and TRBJ1-3; 8 bases line up with TRBD1. This CDR3 has 15 residues. Trimming took 4 bases from V and 1 from J; bases not matched to a gene: 4. CDR1 is SGHDT and CDR2 is YYEEEE in the germline V gene. The CDR3 region has the DNA TGTGCCAGCAGCCCGCGGACAGGGTCTGGAAACACCATATATTTT. Residues: CASSPRTGSGNTIYF.

For the CDR3, the DNA is TGTGCCAGCAGGACTAGCGGGAGCTCCTACGAGCAGTACTTC. Its translation is CASRTSGSSYEQYF. The chain couples TRBV6-5 to TRBJ2-7; 12 bases agree with TRBD2. CDR1 is MNHEY and CDR2 is SVGAGI in the germline V gene. The V gene end was trimmed by 6 bases and the J gene end by 0 bases; junction bases not matched to a gene: 0. The CDR3 is made up of 14 amino acids.

This clone was detected once. J is TRBJ1-3 and V is TRBV30; maybe TRBD1 (5 bases). CDR1 GTSNPN and CDR2 SVGIG come from the germline V gene (reference sequence). Trimming removed 3 bases from V and 7 bases from J, with 10 bases in between. The CDR3 consists of 12 residues. The DNA for the CDR3 is TGTGCCTGGAGCCCGGGGGTTAACACCATATATTTT. It codes for CAWSPGVNTIYF.

The rearrangement links TRBV6-1 to TRBJ2-1; 10 bases fit TRBD2. CDR3 length: 17 residues. Losses at the gene ends were 4 bases for V and 0 bases for J; bases not matched to a gene: 6. From germline, CDR1 is MNHNS and CDR2 SASEGT. The CDR3: CASSVQLAGLSYNEQFF. CDR3 nucleotide sequence: TGTGCCAGCAGTGTTCAACTAGCGGGGCTCTCCTACAATGAGCAGTTCTTC.

The CDR3: CAWTGLQETQYF. The CDR3 region has the DNA TGTGCCTGGACCGGACTCCAAGAGACCCAGTACTTC. The chain employs TRBV30 and TRBJ2-5; D may be TRBD2 (5 bases). The CDR3 spans 12 residues. The germline gives CDR1 GTSNPN, CDR2 SVGIG (reference sequence). The V end was cut by 4 bases, the J end by 1 base, with 7 bases between.

This chain joins TRBV5-4 and TRBJ1-6, with D possibly TRBD1 on 5 matching bases. The length of the CDR3 is 14 residues. V was pared by 5 bases and J by 7 bases, with 13 bases between. Germline CDR1 and CDR2: SGHNT and YYREEE (reference sequence). CDR3 amino acids: CASSGRGDNSPLHF. The CDR3 DNA sequence: TGTGCCAGCAGTGGACGGGGGGACAATTCACCCCTCCACTTT.

This sequence joins TRBV7-8 and TRBJ1-6; D not resolved. The CDR3 consists of 13 residues. Germline V gene lookup returns CDR1 SGHVS and CDR2 FQNEAQ. V dropped 1 base and J dropped 6 bases, with 4 bases sitting between them. CDR3 nucleotides: TGTGCCAGCAGCTTAGGACTTAATTCACCCCTCCACTTT. Its protein product is CASSLGLNSPLHF.

The rearrangement uses TRBV5-1 and TRBJ2-3; 7 bases match TRBD1. Unmatched junction bases numbered 7, after V lost 0 bases and J lost 0 bases. Germline values: CDR1 SGHRS, CDR2 YFSETQ. The CDR3 consists of 17 residues. CDR3 residues: CASSLGGQTSSTDTQYF. CDR3 nucleotide sequence: TGCGCCAGCAGCTTGGGGGGACAGACCTCTAGCACAGATACGCAGTATTTT.

This clone appeared a single time. The chain uses TRBV5-6 and TRBJ1-1; D unclear. The germline V gene has CDR1 SGHDT and CDR2 YYEEEE. V was pared by 5 bases and J by 7 bases, with 9 bases between. CDR3 length equals 11 residues. CDR3 protein: CASSAGFEAFF. The CDR3 DNA is TGTGCCAGCAGTGCCGGGTTTGAAGCTTTCTTT.

This clone has a handful of counts. The CDR3, as DNA: TGCGCCTCACAGGGGGCTGGCAATCAGCCCCAGCATTTT. Translation gives CASQGAGNQPQHF. This chain uses TRBV10-2 with TRBJ1-5; 9 bases align to TRBD1. J lost 2 bases, V lost 11 bases, and 4 bases had no gene match. Germline-derived CDR1 and CDR2 are WSHSY and SAAADI. The CDR3 contains 13 residues.

The chain's CDR3 is CASSLTGGVYGYTF. The CDR3 coding sequence is TGTGCCAGCAGTTTAACGGGGGGCGTCTATGGCTACACCTTC. V is TRBV28 and J is TRBJ1-2; D is possibly TRBD1 (6 bases). There are 14 residues in the CDR3. Germline CDR1 reads MDHEN; CDR2 reads SYDVKM. Trimming removed 2 bases at V and 4 bases at J, with 11 bases between.

The CDR3 DNA reads as TGTGCCAGCACCACCGGCTACGAGCAGTACTTC. Encoded protein: CASTTGYEQYF. The genes are TRBV28 and TRBJ2-7; D is unresolved. Germline CDR1 is MDHEN and CDR2 is SYDVKM. The CDR3 spans 11 residues. The ends were cut back, 7 bases at V and 3 bases at J, with 7 bases in the middle.

V is TRBV7-6 and J is TRBJ1-5; 7 bases are shared with TRBD1. Trimming took 5 bases from V and 0 from J; bases not matched to a gene: 10. CDR1 and CDR2 from the germline V gene are SGHVS and FNYEAQ. This CDR3 spans 17 amino acids. CDR3: CASSPRQGLDSNQPQHF. CDR3 coding DNA: TGTGCCAGCAGCCCCCGACAGGGCCTTGATAGCAATCAGCCCCAGCATTTT.

In this sample, this clone turned up a few times. The genes are TRBV6-4 and TRBJ2-3; 9 bases fit TRBD2. CDR3 length: 16 amino acids. Germline V lookup: CDR1 MRHNA, CDR2 SNTAGT. J was trimmed by 1 base and V by 0 bases; bases with no gene match: 2. CDR3 amino acids: CASSDSRGGGTDTQYF. As DNA, the CDR3 is TGTGCCAGCAGTGACTCGCGCGGGGGGGGCACAGATACGCAGTATTTT.

This sequence joins TRBV19 and TRBJ1-1, with a possible D match to TRBD1 (6 bases). V lost 1 base and J 6 bases, leaving 15 bases between the germline ends. This CDR3 region has 15 residues. Germline loops: CDR1 LNHDA, CDR2 SQIVND (reference sequence). The chain's CDR3 is CASSIGLNRAAEAFF. CDR3 coding DNA: TGTGCCAGTAGTATAGGACTTAACAGGGCAGCTGAAGCTTTCTTT.

J is TRBJ2-3 and V is TRBV11-2; tentative D call: TRBD1 (6 bases). In germline, CDR1 is SGHAT, CDR2 FQNNGV. The CDR3 is 13 residues long. V was clipped by 0 bases and J by 6 bases, with 7 bases between them. The CDR3 protein is CASSLDRGDTQYF. The CDR3 bases are TGTGCCAGCAGCTTAGACAGGGGCGATACGCAGTATTTT.

The J gene is TRBJ2-3, the V gene TRBV5-1; tentative D call: TRBD2 (6 bases). V lost 4 bases and J lost 2, with 14 bases in between. The CDR3 contains 15 residues. Germline CDR1 is SGHRS and CDR2 is YFSETQ. CDR3 amino acids: CASSDGTADTDTQYF. The CDR3 nucleotides are TGCGCCAGCAGCGACGGGACTGCGGACACAGATACGCAGTATTTT. The full variable domain, in which reference TRBV5-1 and TRBJ2-3 provide the parts outside the CDR3, is KAGVTQTPRYLIKTRGQQVTLSCSPISGHRSVSWYQQTPGQGLQFLFEYFSETQRNKGNFPGRFSGRQFSNSRSEMNVSTLELGDSALYLCASSDGTADTDTQYFGPGTRLTVL.

This chain joins TRBV27 and TRBJ2-7, with D possibly TRBD2 on 5 matching bases. V gave up 4 bases and J gave up 6 bases, with 16 bases separating them. CDR3 size: 14 residues. CDR1 is MNHEY, CDR2 SMNVEV, per germline (reference sequence). CDR3 bases: TGTGCCAGCAGTTCCGTGAGGACGGACTCCGAGCAGTACTTC. Its translation: CASSSVRTDSEQYF.

The chain combines TRBV28 with TRBJ1-2; D is unresolved. Trimming took off 2 bases at V and 6 bases at J, with 10 bases between the two ends. Germline V gives CDR1 MDHEN, CDR2 SYDVKM. CDR3 length equals 13 residues. Here the CDR3 reads CASSLGQEDGYTF. The CDR3 DNA reads TGTGCCAGCAGTTTAGGGCAGGAGGATGGCTACACCTTC.

The rearrangement uses TRBV28 and TRBJ1-1; D may be TRBD1 (5 bases). This CDR3 is 15 amino acids long. CDR1 is MDHEN, CDR2 SYDVKM, per germline. The ends were cut back, 3 bases at V and 1 base at J, with 12 bases in the middle. The CDR3 region has the DNA TGTGCCAGCAGTTTGAGGACACCAACGAACACTGAAGCTTTCTTT. Protein: CASSLRTPTNTEAFF. Supplemented by reference TRBV28 and TRBJ1-1, the full variable domain reads DVKVTQSSRYLVKRTGEKVFLECVQDMDHENMFWYRQDPGLGLRLIYFSYDVKMKEKGDIPEGYSVSREKKERFSLILESASTNQTSMYLCASSLRTPTNTEAFFGQGTRLTVV.

The chain is built from TRBV29-1 and TRBJ2-7; TRBD2 matches 8 bases. Per the germline V gene, CDR1 is SQVTM and CDR2 is ANQGSEA. The junction had 5 bases not matched to a gene; V was cut back by 4 bases and J by 6 bases. The CDR3 is made up of 12 amino acids. The CDR3 DNA reads TGCAGCGTTGTGGGCGGGGGGCGCGAGCAGTACTTC. Protein product: CSVVGGGREQYF.

This sequence joins TRBV6-5 and TRBJ1-6, with TRBD1 matching 9 bases. J gave up 8 bases and V 8 bases, and 4 bases lay outside the gene matches. Germline values: CDR1 MNHEY, CDR2 SVGAGI. CDR3 size: 13 residues. The DNA of the CDR3 is TGTGCCAGCTCACGACAGGGGGATTCACCCCTCCACTTT. It yields the protein CASSRQGDSPLHF.

The V and J genes are TRBV19 and TRBJ2-5; 10 nucleotides agree with TRBD1. The CDR3 loop spans 13 amino acids. Germline V lookup: CDR1 LNHDA, CDR2 SQIVND (reference sequence). Trimming cost V 6 bases and J 5 bases; bases outside gene matches: 3. This CDR3 is CASSRTGGETQYF. In DNA, the CDR3 is TGTGCCAGTAGCCGGACAGGGGGTGAGACCCAGTACTTC.

This chain links TRBV3-1 (or the pseudogene TRBV3-2) with TRBJ2-5; 9 bases fit TRBD1. The ends lost 4 bases at V and 0 bases at J; junction bases unmatched: 3. Per germline, CDR1 LGHDT and CDR2 YNNKEL (reference sequence). The CDR3 covers 15 residues. The CDR3 nucleotides read TGTGCCAGCAGCCGCGGACAGGGGTACCAAGAGACCCAGTACTTC. Its translation is CASSRGQGYQETQYF.

The rearrangement joins TRBV7-3 to TRBJ2-5; the D gene is possibly TRBD1 (6 bases). This CDR3 is built from 14 residues. The V and J ends lost 6 bases and 6 bases respectively, with 17 bases between them. CDR1 is SGHTA, CDR2 FQGTGA, per germline. The CDR3 coding sequence is TGTGCCAGCAGTCCCGGGACAACTTCTCAGACCCAGTACTTC. Translation gives CASSPGTTSQTQYF.

Remarks on this clone: The sample has other DNA sequences that encode this CDR3 too. J is TRBJ1-2 and V is TRBV27; weak D call: TRBD1 (5 bases). This CDR3 has 14 residues. Germline V gives CDR1 MNHEY, CDR2 SMNVEV (reference sequence). The V end was cut by 0 bases, the J end by 2 bases, with 7 bases between. CDR3 amino acids: CASSLSGGNYGYTF. For the CDR3, the DNA is TGTGCCAGCAGTTTATCGGGGGGGAACTATGGCTACACCTTC.

The V gene is TRBV28, the J gene TRBJ1-2; 7 bases are shared with TRBD1. This CDR3 is built from 12 residues. V gave up 6 bases and J gave up 7 bases; unmatched junction bases: 5. Germline lookup yields CDR1 MDHEN and CDR2 SYDVKM. CDR3 nucleotide sequence: TGTGCCAGCAGGGACAGGATCGGTGGCTACACCTTC. Its protein is CASRDRIGGYTF.